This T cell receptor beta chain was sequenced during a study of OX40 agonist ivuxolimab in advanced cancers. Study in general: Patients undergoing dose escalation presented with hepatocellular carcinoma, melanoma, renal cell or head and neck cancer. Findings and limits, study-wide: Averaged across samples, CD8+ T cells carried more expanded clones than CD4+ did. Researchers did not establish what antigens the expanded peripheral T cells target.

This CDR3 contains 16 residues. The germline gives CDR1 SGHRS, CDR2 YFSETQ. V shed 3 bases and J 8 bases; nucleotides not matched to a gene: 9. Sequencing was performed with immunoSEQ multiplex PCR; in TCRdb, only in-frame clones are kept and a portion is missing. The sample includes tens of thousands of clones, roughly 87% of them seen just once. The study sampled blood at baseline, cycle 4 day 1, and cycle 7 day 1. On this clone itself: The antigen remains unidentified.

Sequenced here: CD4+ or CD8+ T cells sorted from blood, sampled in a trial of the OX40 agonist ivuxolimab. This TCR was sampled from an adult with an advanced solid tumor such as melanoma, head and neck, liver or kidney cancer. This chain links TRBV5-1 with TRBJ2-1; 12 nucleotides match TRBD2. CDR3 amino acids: CASSWGASGRAYEQFF. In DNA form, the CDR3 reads TGCGCCAGCAGCTGGGGAGCTAGCGGGAGGGCCTATGAGCAGTTCTTC.